This note documents a single T cell receptor beta chain sequence. What this receptor recognizes is not known. No quality values exist for individual bases; no much larger clone is one base distant. This entry belongs to a study of shared clonotypes between healthy human individuals (TCRdb year 2020). Concerning the study at large: The cohort comprised a couple of women and a few men aged 18 to 49 years. Per donor, leukapheresis produced somewhere between about 0.94 and 9 billion PBMCs. Libraries were prepared and TCR repertoires were sequenced by different laboratories using diverse techniques, in order to increase sequencing depth and limit assay-specific biases. Blood TCR repertoires of about five healthy adults were deeply sequenced to estimate repertoire size and the extent of clonotype sharing between individuals.

TCR CDR3 regions were amplified from genomic DNA by multiplex PCR using the deep immunoSEQ assay. For each cell subset, the extracted genomic DNA was distributed evenly across all wells of several immunoSEQ 96-well plates, and each plate served as one replicate. For unsorted PBMC, each replicate PCR was loaded with about 300 ng genomic DNA, equivalent to about 30,000 T cell genomes. Ten immunoSEQ deep assay plates were used to sequence unsorted PBMC genomic DNA. Purified libraries were quantified with a Qubit 3.0 fluorometer, sized on a Bioanalyzer 2100, and re-quantified with the KAPA Library Quantification kit. Every immunoSEQ 96-well plate was sequenced on a dedicated single-read 150-cycle Illumina NextSeq 550 flow cell. Processing in the source paper ran as follows. The immunoSEQ output contained only junctional sequences without quality scores, so filtering could not match that applied to full-length reads. Sequences were annotated with PyIR, a Python wrapper for IgBLAST v1.9, using IMGT germline references to assign V/J genes and CDR3. Reads were filtered out if the reads had weak V/J assignments (E-value above 1e-6), no CDR3, stop codons, out-of-frame junctions, or ambiguous translated residues. V3J clonotypes were defined as sequences sharing an identical inferred V gene, J gene, and CDR3 amino acid sequence. Percentage overlap between repertoires was computed as shared unique clonotypes divided by the size of the smaller repertoire. Repertoire richness was assessed with RTK rarefaction, the Chao1 estimator, and Recon v2.1 estimates of unobserved clonotypes. TCRdb limited this immuneACCESS table to in-frame rearrangements with V and J called. A share of clones is missing; checked studies link under half to unresolved V genes, and the rest is unexplained. V, J and clone size were drawn from that table, and D and trimming were deduced from the DNA. In all, the sample holds hundreds of thousands of clones, and 70% to 80% of those were seen once. Together, the top ten hold under 15% of the sample.

The donors were healthy, HIV-negative adults with no recently reported acute infections or vaccinations. Every donor was a Caucasian adult residing in Nashville, Tennessee, USA. In the unsorted samples, approximately 82 million PBMCs were counted, and genomic DNA was extracted using the QIAamp DNA Blood Mini kit. After blood collection by leukapheresis, PBMCs were isolated using Ficoll-Histopaque density gradient centrifugation and then cryopreserved in the vapor phase of liquid nitrogen. Study-level results and caveats: Sampling was restricted to blood, and TCR repertoires in tissues likely differ from the TCR repertoires found in blood. Pairwise subsampling indicated that sequencing depth was expected to affect the degree of clonotype sharing among donors. The genetic and exposure-history diversity represented was limited by the small number of donors.

The germline V gene supplies CDR1 MDHEN and CDR2 SYDVKM. V ends up 5 bases short and J 7 bases short, with an unmatched junction base count of 9. Reading from cysteine to phenylalanine, the CDR3 counts 14 amino acids. Kept here is only the CDR3 DNA, which spans 42 bases and is read in frame from base 1. The chain is encoded by TRBV28 joined to TRBJ2-7, and TRBD1 matches 9 of the central bases. The sample consisted of PBMCs. The TCR originated in a woman aged 40 to 49 in good health. Some clones in this sample may be carry-over from other donors' samples. The bases are TGTGCCAGCAGTAGGACAGGGGAGTGGTGGGAGCAGTACTTC. This yields the protein CASSRTGEWWEQYF.